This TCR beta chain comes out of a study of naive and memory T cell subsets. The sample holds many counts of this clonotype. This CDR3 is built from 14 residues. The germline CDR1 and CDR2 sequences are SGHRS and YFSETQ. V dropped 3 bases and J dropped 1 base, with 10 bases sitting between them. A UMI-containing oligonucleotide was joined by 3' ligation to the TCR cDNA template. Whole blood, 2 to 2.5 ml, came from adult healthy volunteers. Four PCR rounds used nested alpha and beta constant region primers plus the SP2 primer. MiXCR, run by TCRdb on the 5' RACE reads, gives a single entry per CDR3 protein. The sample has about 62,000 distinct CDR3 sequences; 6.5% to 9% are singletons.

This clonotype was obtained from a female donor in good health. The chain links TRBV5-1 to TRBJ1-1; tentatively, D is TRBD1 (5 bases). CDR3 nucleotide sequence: TGCGCCAGCAGCTGGGGGATGGCGAACACTGAAGCTTTCTTT. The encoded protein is CASSWGMANTEAFF.